The 20 T cell receptor beta chains listed next were all sequenced from one sample in a study of blood T cell repertoires in COVID-19. Profiled with immunoSEQ multiplex PCR; TCRdb holds only in-frame clones, not every one. The data hold roughly 250,000 clones, with around 88% observed a single time. Sequenced material: PBMCs or T cells enriched from blood (not recorded which). Receptor source: a woman aged 40 to 49 with acute COVID-19.

This rearrangement joins TRBV27 to TRBJ1-2; possibly TRBD1 for D (6 bases). The V gene's germline CDR1 is MNHEY and CDR2 SMNVEV (reference sequence). Trimming stripped 0 bases from V and 4 bases from J, with 12 bases between. CDR3 length: 15 residues. The CDR3 reads CASSLSGAQGYGYTF. DNA of the CDR3: TGTGCCAGCAGTTTATCGGGGGCGCAGGGCTATGGCTACACCTTC.

The chain employs TRBV3-1 (or the pseudogene TRBV3-2) and TRBJ2-5, with 7 bases identical to TRBD1. The CDR3 covers 14 residues. Per germline, CDR1 LGHDT and CDR2 YNNKEL (reference sequence). V was pared by 3 bases and J by 2 bases, with 3 bases of the junction left unmatched. The CDR3 loop is CASSQDRRQETQYF. The CDR3 DNA reads TGTGCCAGCAGCCAGGACAGGCGGCAAGAGACCCAGTACTTC.

The CDR3 coding sequence is TGTGCCAGCAGCCAAGACTGGGGGGGCCGAGGCGGGGAGCTGTTTTTT. It codes for CASSQDWGGRGGELFF. The rearrangement uses TRBV3-1 (or the pseudogene TRBV3-2) and TRBJ2-2; tentative D call: TRBD2 (7 bases). This CDR3 has 16 residues. V was shortened by 0 bases and J by 7 bases, with 15 bases between the two germline ends. Germline assignment: CDR1 LGHDT and CDR2 YNNKEL (reference sequence).

This clone was seen a single time. The rearrangement uses TRBV28 and TRBJ2-2, with D perhaps matching TRBD2 (5 bases). CDR1 MDHEN and CDR2 SYDVKM come from the germline V gene. CDR3 length equals 16 residues. Trimming took off 10 bases at V and 2 bases at J, with 20 bases between the two ends. The CDR3 nucleotides are TGTGCCATCCCCTCAGAAGGGAGCCCTAACACCGGGGAGCTGTTTTTT. This encodes CAIPSEGSPNTGELFF.

The J gene is TRBJ2-7, the V gene TRBV28; TRBD2 might be the D (6 bases). V was clipped by 6 bases and J by 1 base, with 13 bases between them. The CDR3 consists of 14 residues. The germline gives CDR1 MDHEN, CDR2 SYDVKM. As DNA, the CDR3 is TGTGCCAGCAGCCGGGGGAACCCTTCCTACGAGCAGTACTTC. Translating gives CASSRGNPSYEQYF.

The J gene is TRBJ2-2, the V gene TRBV5-1, with 7 bases identical to TRBD1. The ends lost 3 bases at V and 0 bases at J; junction bases unmatched: 5. The CDR3 contains 16 residues. The germline CDR1 and CDR2 sequences are SGHRS and YFSETQ. The CDR3 DNA reads TGCGCCAGCAGCTCAACAGGGGCAACGAACACCGGGGAGCTGTTTTTT. It is translated as CASSSTGATNTGELFF.

The CDR3 loop is CASSEDRVSEAFF. The CDR3 coding sequence is TGTGCCAGCAGCGAGGACAGGGTTTCTGAAGCTTTCTTT. This rearrangement joins TRBV7-9 to TRBJ1-1; 8 bases are shared with TRBD1. In germline, CDR1 is SEHNR, CDR2 FQNEAQ (reference sequence). The CDR3 is 13 residues long. The V and J ends lost 5 bases and 6 bases, in that order; junction bases with no gene match: 5.

The rearrangement uses TRBV7-8 and TRBJ2-5; 9 bases agree with TRBD1. Germline assignment: CDR1 SGHVS and CDR2 FQNEAQ. CDR3 size: 16 residues. The J segment lost 0 bases and the V segment lost 5 bases, leaving 7 bases of the junction unmatched. Written as DNA, the CDR3 is TGTGCCAGCAGCCCCGGGGGACAGGGCAACCAAGAGACCCAGTACTTC. This encodes CASSPGGQGNQETQYF.

The V call is TRBV7-2, the J call TRBJ2-1, with 8 bases aligning to TRBD2. After removal of 5 bases from V and 8 bases from J, the junction contained 11 bases not matched to a gene. Germline CDR1 reads SGHTA; CDR2 reads FQGNSA. There are 15 residues in the CDR3. The CDR3 DNA sequence: TGTGCCAGCAGCCATCGGGAGGGCAGGGTCGATGAGCAGTTCTTC. It encodes CASSHREGRVDEQFF. Filled out from reference TRBV7-2 and TRBJ2-1, the complete variable domain reads GAGVSQSPSNKVTEKGKDVELRCDPISGHTALYWYRQSLGQGLEFLIYFQGNSAPDKSGLPSDRFSAERTGGSVSTLTIQRTQQEDSAVYLCASSHREGRVDEQFFGPGTRLTVL.

The gene calls are TRBV3-1 (or the pseudogene TRBV3-2) and TRBJ2-3; D unclear. There are 15 residues in the CDR3. V lost 4 bases to trimming and J lost 2 bases, with 13 bases between them. Germline V gene sequence: CDR1 LGHDT, CDR2 YNNKEL (reference sequence). Here the CDR3 reads CASSPHAEFTDTQYF. The CDR3 DNA is TGTGCCAGCAGCCCTCACGCGGAATTCACAGATACGCAGTATTTT.

V gene TRBV7-9 combines with J gene TRBJ2-7; 7 nucleotides line up with TRBD2. Germline CDR1 SEHNR, CDR2 FQNEAQ (reference sequence). The CDR3 is 12 residues long. CDR3 residues: CDRAGPSYEQYF. CDR3 DNA sequence: TGTGACAGAGCGGGACCCTCCTACGAGCAGTACTTC.

A single count supports this clone. The J gene is TRBJ2-3, the V gene TRBV5-1; D is uncertain. The CDR3 runs to 13 residues. V lost 0 bases and J 6 bases, leaving 8 bases between the germline ends. From germline, CDR1 is SGHRS and CDR2 YFSETQ. The CDR3 DNA reads TGCGCCAGCAGCTTGGGAGAGAAGGATACGCAGTATTTT. Translated: CASSLGEKDTQYF. Drawing the rest from reference TRBV5-1 and TRBJ2-3, the complete variable domain is KAGVTQTPRYLIKTRGQQVTLSCSPISGHRSVSWYQQTPGQGLQFLFEYFSETQRNKGNFPGRFSGRQFSNSRSEMNVSTLELGDSALYLCASSLGEKDTQYFGPGTRLTVL.

This clone has just a few counts. V is TRBV7-2 and J is TRBJ1-3; D is perhaps TRBD1 (5 bases). The CDR3 runs 14 residues. CDR1 and CDR2 from the germline V gene are SGHTA and FQGNSA. The ends were cut back, 4 bases at V and 2 bases at J, with 9 bases in the middle. The CDR3 sequence: CASSSQGPGNTIYF. The CDR3 DNA reads as TGTGCCAGCAGCTCTCAGGGCCCTGGAAACACCATATATTTT.

The rearrangement links TRBV29-1 to TRBJ1-1, with 8 bases that match TRBD1. V shed 6 bases and J 1 base; nucleotides not matched to a gene: 4. CDR1 and CDR2 from the germline V gene are SQVTM and ANQGSEA. This CDR3 contains 13 residues. The CDR3 is CSVYRGANTEAFF. CDR3 coding DNA: TGCAGCGTCTACAGGGGGGCGAACACTGAAGCTTTCTTT.

This chain links TRBV13 with TRBJ2-3; tentatively, D is TRBD1 (5 bases). This CDR3 spans 17 amino acids. V was pared by 5 bases and J by 2 bases, with 20 bases between. Germline V lookup: CDR1 PRHDT, CDR2 FYEKMQ (reference sequence). CDR3: CASSPLMGRGSTDTQYF. Written as DNA, the CDR3 is TGTGCCAGCAGCCCCCTCATGGGTAGGGGATCCACAGATACGCAGTATTTT.

The rearrangement links TRBV7-9 to TRBJ2-3, with 9 nucleotides matching TRBD2. The J segment lost 4 bases and the V segment lost 10 bases, leaving 9 bases of the junction unmatched. In germline, CDR1 is SEHNR, CDR2 FQNEAQ (reference sequence). The length of the CDR3 is 14 residues. The CDR3 is CATELAGFSDTQYF. DNA of the CDR3: TGTGCCACCGAACTAGCGGGTTTTTCAGATACGCAGTATTTT.

The rearrangement links TRBV7-9 to TRBJ1-5, with 8 positions matching TRBD1. V trimming: 6 bases; J trimming: 2 bases; junction bases outside the gene matches: 6. Germline V lookup: CDR1 SEHNR, CDR2 FQNEAQ (reference sequence). The CDR3 has 15 residues. CDR3 coding DNA: TGTGCCAGCAGTTCAACACAGGGGGGCAATCAGCCCCAGCATTTT. The encoded protein is CASSSTQGGNQPQHF.

This chain joins TRBV4-3 and TRBJ2-1; TRBD1 might be the D (6 bases). CDR1 and CDR2 from the germline V gene are LGHNA and YSLEER. This CDR3 comprises 16 residues. The V and J ends lost 3 bases and 2 bases respectively, with 14 bases between them. For the CDR3, the DNA is TGCGCCAGCAGCCACGGTACCGGGACAACCTACAATGAGCAGTTCTTC. Translated: CASSHGTGTTYNEQFF.

The table lists this clone with a count of one. One end of the junction varies from germline; a read error may be responsible. The V and J genes are TRBV7-7 and TRBJ2-1; 9 positions match TRBD2. The CDR3 spans 16 residues. The germline V gene has CDR1 SSHAT and CDR2 FNYEAQ (reference sequence). CDR3 DNA: TGTGCTAGCAGCCTGTTGGGACTAGCAGCTTACAATGAGCAGTTCTTC. Translated: CASSLLGLAAYNEQFF.

J is TRBJ1-1 and V is TRBV30, with D perhaps TRBD1 (5 bases). This CDR3 is built from 12 residues. Looked up from germline, CDR1 is GTSNPN and CDR2 is SVGIG (reference sequence). V was cut by 3 bases and J by 4 bases, with 9 bases left in between. The CDR3 DNA reads as TGTGCCTGGAGAGGGGATAGCACTGAAGCTTTCTTT. Amino acid sequence: CAWRGDSTEAFF.